A selection of T cell receptor beta chains follows, all from one sample in a study of blood T cell repertoires in COVID-19. Profiled with immunoSEQ multiplex PCR; TCRdb holds only in-frame clones, not every one. The sample includes 150,000 or so clones, 84% seen only once; the top ten take 3.5% to 4.5%. The sample consisted of peripheral blood. The receptors shown here come from a woman aged 55-69 years with acute or convalescent COVID-19. Each CDR3 is given with its conserved first and last residue. The D gene is left open where the match is weak. The listing skips clone size in some rows; elsewhere it reads once, few, many or a size class.

CDR3 length	V gene	D gene	clone size	J gene	CDR3 protein	CDR3 DNA
16	TRBV4-1	TRBD1	-	TRBJ2-7	CASSPGQGARAYEQYF	TGCGCCAGCAGCCCCGGGCAGGGGGCGCGGGCCTACGAGCAGTACTTC
14	TRBV9	-	-	TRBJ1-2	CASSPDPGRYGYTF	TGTGCCAGCAGCCCCGATCCCGGGAGGTATGGCTACACCTTC
16	TRBV14	TRBD2	-	TRBJ2-1	CASSRLTGLVSNEQFF	TGTGCCAGCAGCCGCCTTACGGGACTAGTTTCCAATGAGCAGTTCTTC
18	TRBV28	TRBD2	-	TRBJ2-7	CASSATYKTSGSFYEQYF	TGTGCCAGCAGTGCAACATACAAGACTAGCGGGAGTTTCTACGAGCAGTACTTC
14	TRBV28	TRBD1	-	TRBJ1-4	CASSGGTENEKLFF	TGTGCCAGCAGTGGAGGGACAGAAAATGAAAAACTGTTTTTT
14	TRBV3-1/TRBV3-2	-	-	TRBJ1-2	CASSQDSVAYGYTF	TGTGCCAGCAGCCAAGATTCAGTGGCCTATGGCTACACCTTC
12	TRBV5-1	TRBD2	-	TRBJ2-7	CARRGGAREQYF	TGCGCCCGCCGGGGGGGGGCACGGGAGCAGTACTTC
15	TRBV4-3	TRBD2	-	TRBJ2-7	CASSQGGGRASEQYF	TGCGCCAGCAGCCAAGGAGGCGGGAGGGCCTCCGAGCAGTACTTC
20	TRBV4-3	TRBD2	-	TRBJ2-4	CASSQEYYPAGGPSKNIQYF	TGCGCCAGCAGCCAAGAGTATTATCCAGCGGGAGGCCCCTCCAAAAACATTCAGTACTTC
15	TRBV9	TRBD1	-	TRBJ1-1	CASSDTPGQGSEAFF	TGTGCCAGCAGCGACACCCCGGGACAGGGGTCTGAAGCTTTCTTT
15	TRBV25-1	TRBD1	-	TRBJ1-2	CASSEFNRQGNGYTF	TGTGCCAGCAGTGAATTCAATCGACAGGGGAATGGCTACACCTTC
14	TRBV28	TRBD2	-	TRBJ2-3	CASSFRDYGDTQYF	TGTGCCAGCAGTTTCCGGGACTATGGTGATACGCAGTATTTT
17	TRBV7-3	TRBD1	-	TRBJ2-6	CASSFSGTGAGANVLTF	TGTGCCAGCAGCTTCTCCGGGACAGGGGCCGGGGCCAACGTCCTGACTTTC
14	TRBV7-2	TRBD1	few	TRBJ1-4	CASSLSRGNEKLFF	TGTGCCAGCAGCTTGAGCAGGGGGAATGAAAAACTGTTTTTT
14	TRBV10-3	TRBD1	-	TRBJ2-5	CAISAGDRQETQYF	TGTGCCATCAGTGCCGGGGACAGACAAGAGACCCAGTACTTC
14	TRBV5-1	TRBD1	-	TRBJ1-6	CASSSDRGDSPLHF	TGCGCCAGCAGTTCTGACAGGGGTGATTCACCCCTCCACTTT
11	TRBV24-1	-	-	TRBJ2-1	CATSDLLEQFF	TGTGCCACCAGTGATTTACTTGAGCAGTTCTTC
12	TRBV28	-	-	TRBJ1-6	CAITGNNSPLHF	TGTGCCATAACAGGGAATAATTCACCCCTCCACTTT
14	TRBV7-2	-	-	TRBJ2-7	CASSLVVSEYEQYF	TGTGCCAGCAGCTTAGTGGTTAGCGAATACGAGCAGTACTTC
15	TRBV18	-	once	TRBJ2-5	CASSPPAEYQETQYF	TGTGCCAGCTCACCACCCGCGGAATACCAAGAGACCCAGTACTTC
13	TRBV5-1	-	-	TRBJ2-5	CASSLQSGETQYF	TGCGCCAGCAGCTTGCAGTCAGGAGAGACCCAGTACTTC
17	TRBV5-6	TRBD2	-	TRBJ2-1	CASSLDRTSGHYNEQFF	TGTGCCAGCAGCTTGGATCGGACTAGCGGCCACTACAATGAGCAGTTCTTC
19	TRBV10-3	TRBD1	-	TRBJ1-2	CAISEDREGYGESVGGYTF	TGTGCCATCAGTGAGGACAGGGAAGGATATGGGGAATCGGTCGGTGGCTACACCTTC
16	TRBV11-3	TRBD2	-	TRBJ2-7	CASSTGTSGSRYEQYF	TGTGCCAGCAGCACTGGGACTAGCGGGAGCAGGTACGAGCAGTACTTC
18	TRBV28	-	-	TRBJ1-2	CASNLARTEPHMDYGYTF	TGTGCCAGTAACCTCGCCAGGACAGAACCACATATGGACTATGGCTACACCTTC
13	TRBV5-1	-	-	TRBJ2-3	CASSFAGGDTQYF	TGCGCCAGCAGCTTCGCGGGCGGGGATACGCAGTATTTT
15	TRBV12-5	TRBD1	-	TRBJ1-5	CASGLPLTGNQPQHF	TGTGCTAGTGGTTTGCCTCTGACAGGGAATCAGCCCCAGCATTTT
12	TRBV19	-	once	TRBJ1-2	CASSKRVYGYTF	TGTGCCAGTAGCAAGAGGGTATATGGCTACACCTTC
15	TRBV15	-	-	TRBJ1-2	CATSSYNPEQSDYTF	TGTGCCACCAGCAGCTATAACCCGGAACAGTCGGACTACACCTTC
15	TRBV29-1	-	-	TRBJ1-5	CSVTQGFLGNQPQHF	TGCAGCGTTACACAGGGATTCCTTGGCAATCAGCCCCAGCATTTT
15	TRBV30	TRBD2	-	TRBJ2-5	CAWSVLGGRMETQYF	TGTGCCTGGAGTGTATTGGGCGGGAGGATGGAGACCCAGTACTTC
13	TRBV14	-	-	TRBJ2-5	CASSPLAGETQYF	TGTGCCAGCAGTCCTCTAGCTGGTGAGACCCAGTACTTC
13	TRBV28	-	-	TRBJ2-1	CASSSGGFNEQFF	TGTGCCAGCAGTTCCGGAGGGTTTAATGAGCAGTTCTTC
17	TRBV10-3	TRBD2	-	TRBJ2-1	CAISEVPAIGGVNEQFF	TGTGCCATCAGTGAGGTTCCAGCCATTGGGGGGGTCAATGAGCAGTTCTTC
13	TRBV29-1	TRBD1	-	TRBJ1-5	CSGLTGINQPQHF	TGCAGCGGACTGACAGGGATCAATCAGCCCCAGCATTTT
15	TRBV21-1	-	-	TRBJ1-2	CASSTRDRVDDGYTF	TGTGCCAGCAGTACCCGGGACAGGGTGGACGATGGCTACACCTTC
13	TRBV5-4	-	-	TRBJ1-4	CASSWGRDSLLFF	TGTGCCAGCAGTTGGGGACGGGACTCCCTACTGTTTTTT
17	TRBV28	-	-	TRBJ2-5	CASSLDLGSAHQETQYF	TGTGCCAGCAGTTTGGATCTGGGGAGCGCTCACCAAGAGACCCAGTACTTC
15	TRBV7-2	-	-	TRBJ1-1	CASSPGGEINTEAFF	TGTGCCAGCTCTCCGGGGGGCGAGATCAACACTGAAGCTTTCTTT
15	TRBV7-3	TRBD2	few	TRBJ2-1	CASSTGLASYNEQFF	TGTGCCAGCAGCACGGGACTAGCCTCCTACAATGAGCAGTTCTTC